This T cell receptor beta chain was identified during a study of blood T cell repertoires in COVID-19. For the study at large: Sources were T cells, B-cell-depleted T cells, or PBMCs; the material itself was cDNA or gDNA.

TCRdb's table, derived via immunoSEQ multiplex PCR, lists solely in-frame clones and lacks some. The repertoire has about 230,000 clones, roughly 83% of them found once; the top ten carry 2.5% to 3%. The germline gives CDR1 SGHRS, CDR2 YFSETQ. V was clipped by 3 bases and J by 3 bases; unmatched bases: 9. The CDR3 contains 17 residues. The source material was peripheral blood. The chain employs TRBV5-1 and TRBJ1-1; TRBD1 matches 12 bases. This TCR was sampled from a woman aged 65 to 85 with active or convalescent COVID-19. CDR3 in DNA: TGCGCCAGCAGCTCCACCGGGACAGGGGGCTATTACACTGAAGCTTTCTTT. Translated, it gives CASSSTGTGGYYTEAFF.